The source of this T cell receptor beta chain is a study of cytomegalovirus exposure and HLA in healthy donors (dated by TCRdb to 2016 to 2017). About the study as a whole: An earlier analysis of a few hundred of the donors reported 276 Gb of sequence data and approximately 120 million unique TCR beta sequences obtained from approximately 180 million T cells. In the later analysis, no new phenotypic data were used to find candidate immune exposures; instead, reliance was placed on TCR beta sequences and their occurrence across donors. On average, roughly 200,000 unique TCR beta nucleotide sequences were sequenced per donor among some 420 genotyped donors of the cohort, with roughly 18% of those sequences being non-productive. Approximately 310 gigabases of sequencing data and approximately 85 million unique TCR sequences were included in an early release covering roughly 600 HLA-typed donors. HLA typing included class I and class II loci at four-digit resolution. The genetic ancestry cluster associated with self-reported Caucasian donors included roughly four fifths of the approximately 410 genotyped donors. Using immunosequencing, the study profiled T cell repertoires from 666 subjects and related those repertoires to cytomegalovirus serostatus. A later genetic analysis used genome-wide SNP genotypes for about 65% of the roughly 700 donors, treating that subset as a discovery cohort. An earlier analysis of 450 to 750 of the donors used high-throughput TCR beta sequencing to judge whether each TCR beta V gene segment behaved as functional or pseudogenic. The study aimed to test whether cataloging public T cell receptors could reveal signatures of past pathogen exposure. A later analysis re-analyzed previously published TCR beta repertoires from 666 donors and added high-resolution HLA genotyping to study TCR occurrence patterns. Donor age, sex, ethnicity and CMV serostatus were compiled alongside the repertoire data. Roughly 5 DR-DQ haplotypes were treated as single units for association and clustering because of strong linkage in the cohort. A separate validation cohort of more than 100 different subjects was used in addition to the approximately 610-subject first cohort. To predict cytomegalovirus infection status, the study combined high-throughput TCR immunosequencing, statistical association of individual TCRs with disease status, and machine learning. Typing coverage varied by locus: 629-630 donors for A, B, C, DRB1 and DQB1; more than 500 for DQA1; approximately 570 for DPA1; roughly 470 for DPB1. All discovery cohort repertoires had been generated on a single sequencing platform. Beyond this particular receptor, the publication reports: In a later analysis, the rate of TCR association differed among HLA loci, with DRB1 alleles having the most associated TCRs and HLA-C alleles having the fewest. Correlated functional status among segregating V segments might be attributable to linkage disequilibrium, but an unknown experimental factor could not be ruled out. A further reported finding was that TCR beta sequences accurately predicted the HLA-A and HLA-B alleles for most subjects in the first cohort. Broadly in line with IMGT annotations, most TCR beta V segments showed up in productive rearrangements about 87% or about 30% of the time in an earlier analysis of several hundred of the donors. A cluster of highly shared sequence variants was judged likely to be a technical artifact of the sequencing pipeline. At a false discovery rate of 0.05, a later analysis linked 16,000 or so TCR beta sequences to specific HLA alleles. V-gene and J-gene trimming of TCR beta chains was associated with a missense DCLRE1C variant in a later genetic analysis, and the association was replicated in an independent cohort. Several of the top co-occurrence clusters appeared to be linked to parvovirus B19, influenza, CMV and Epstein-Barr virus, according to a later analysis. Most CMV-associated TCR beta chains appeared to be HLA-restricted in a later analysis, and the HLA associations seemed to be driven largely by CMV exposure. Across donors, most TCR sequences were observed very rarely, whereas some public TCRs were present in many individuals. In vitro tests confirmed that a few of the cytomegalovirus-associated TCR beta chains recognize cytomegalovirus antigens. Some IMGT-functional V segments, including TRBV6-2 and TRBV6-3, could not be told apart with the 87-base-pair reads, so those segments were excluded. This cohort had only TCR beta chains sequenced, and the lack of alpha or paired-chain data limited which features could be detected. According to a later genetic analysis, donors in an Asian-associated ancestry cluster had fewer N-insertions in productive TCRs than the approximately 610-donor mean. The classifier was reported to diagnose cytomegalovirus status with high specificity and sensitivity in both the original and validation cohorts. In a later analysis, HLA-associated TCR beta chains showed more clonal expansion and lower generation probabilities than non-associated chains that were equally common. The earlier analysis of fewer than 750 of the donors excluded about 16 rarely observed V segments, including chromosome 9 orphons, because counts were too low. Presence/absence analyses assumed roughly uniform sequencing depth across donors, an assumption that may not hold. Assigning TCR associations to individual alleles was difficult when HLA alleles, especially DR and DQ, strongly co-occurred. The authors suggested that the approach could potentially be extended to other disease states and immunological phenotypes. The only immune exposure information available for the cohort was CMV serostatus. A total of 164 TCR beta chains were listed by the study as associated with cytomegalovirus. Because HLA typing was unavailable for some donors at each locus, only the typed subset was used in association tests.

Library preparation used the immunoSEQ multiplex PCR assay. The multiplex PCR relied on a mix of 60 forward primers for TCR Vbeta segments and 13 reverse primers for TCR Jbeta segments. The CDR3 region of rearranged TCR beta genes was amplified from genomic DNA by a multiplex PCR assay. On the Illumina HiSeq System, the amplified TCR beta libraries were sequenced as 87-base-pair reads. In the paper's pipeline: Across the roughly 700 repertoires, a later analysis counted roughly 77 million unique TCR beta chains, roughly 11 million of which were shared by at least two donors. A nearest-neighbor algorithm error-corrected the raw reads and collapsed the reads into unique sequences, merging closely related sequences to remove PCR and sequencing errors. To assign V, D and J gene segments, CDR3 sequences were aligned to IMGT reference sequences. For a sequence to be retained, a match of at least six nucleotides to both a V gene segment and a J gene segment was required. A rearrangement was called productive if the CDR3 had no stop codons and remained in frame with V and J, and every other rearrangement was called non-productive. Following IMGT convention, CDR3 was defined as the stretch from the second conserved V-encoded cysteine up to the conserved J-encoded phenylalanine. In an earlier analysis of more than 550 of the donors, sequences lacking an unambiguous match to a single V gene segment were excluded. An earlier analysis of some 500 of the donors classified V segments as functional when productive rearrangements were above 56.7% and as segregating when the standard deviation between donors was above 5%. A statistical classification framework was built to diagnose cytomegalovirus status from the catalog of TCR beta chain sequences. V and J gene assignment, in a later analysis, came from comparing TCR nucleotide sequences with IMGT/GENE-DB human TR gene sequences. Using the TCRdist pipeline, a later analysis assigned CDR3 sequences along with most-parsimonious VDJ recombination scenarios. In a later analysis, every TCR beta chain was defined by the combination of its CDR3 amino acid sequence and its V-gene family, and reads without a unique V-gene family were dropped. A later analysis removed roughly 590 highly shared, low-generation-probability nucleotide sequences to deal with suspected cross-contamination and a sequencing artifact. For each public chain, a later analysis derived a clonal expansion index from normalized ranks of inferred template counts within each repertoire. In a later analysis, generation probabilities were computed with a VDJ recombination model fitted to out-of-frame rearrangements, and the resulting probabilities were checked against IGoR. In a later analysis, hypergeometric tests were used to score TCR-TCR, TCR-HLA and TCR-CMV co-occurrence, with a repertoire-size bias correction applied to TCR pairs. A later analysis estimated false discovery rates by permuting HLA or CMV assignments 20 times. In a later analysis, co-occurring TCRs were grouped with DBSCAN, and TCRdist sequence similarity was added when clustering was performed within HLA-allele-positive subsets. Co-occurrence clustering excluded repertoires with fewer than 30,000 or more than 120,000 public chains, plus five with anomalous nucleotide sharing. In TCRdb, the immuneACCESS table is reduced to in-frame sequences with V and J assigned. These tables do not hold every clone; where another copy was compared, an unresolved V gene accounts for under half, and the others remain unexplained. Clonal size and the V and J genes are those of that table, whereas D and trimming came from the DNA. The sample table holds roughly 99,000 clones, of which roughly 73% were seen once. The ten largest clones represent about 4% of the sample.

The cohort consisted of hundreds of healthy bone marrow donors. All cohort members were sampled while nominally healthy, although unrecorded immune exposures were likely present. The donor tested CMV seronegative, placing the donor among the approximately 400 seronegative members of the cohort. A peripheral blood sample was collected from each donor, and TCR beta sequencing was performed on peripheral blood mononuclear cells. The Qiagen DNeasy Blood Extraction Kit was used to extract genomic DNA from the blood cell samples. On this clone: No cognate antigen has been identified for it. No per-base quality is available; no much larger clone lies one base away.

Via the germline V gene (reference sequence), CDR1 is LNHDA and CDR2 SQIVND. V and J lose 6 bases and 4 bases, and a span of 13 bases separates them. Measured from the cysteine to the phenylalanine, the CDR3 is 14 residues long. The retained sequence is limited to the CDR3, 42 bases, with the frame set at the first base. The chain links TRBV19 with TRBJ1-5, with TRBD1 as a weak D call on 6 bases. The sequence came from a woman aged 40 to 49 in good health and CMV-seronegative. The material sequenced was PBMCs. CDR3 reads: CASRPNRVNQPQHF. Read as DNA, the sequence is TGTGCCAGTAGACCGAACAGGGTTAATCAGCCCCAGCATTTT.